The rows below give T cell receptor beta chains drawn from one sample of a study of cytomegalovirus exposure and HLA in healthy donors. TCRdb's table, derived via immunoSEQ multiplex PCR, lists solely in-frame clones and lacks some. In total, the table holds fewer than 85,000 clones. Sequenced material: PBMCs. The receptors shown here come from a middle-aged man in good health and CMV-seropositive. The CDR3 runs from the conserved cysteine through the conserved F or W. The order of the fields is V gene, J gene, CDR3 protein.

v_call: TRBV2
j_call: TRBJ1-3
cdr3_aa: CASSWTVSGNTIYF

v_call: TRBV19
j_call: TRBJ2-1
cdr3_aa: CASTLYNEQFF

v_call: TRBV7-2
j_call: TRBJ1-2
cdr3_aa: CASSLNPGQGATGYTF

v_call: TRBV20-1
j_call: TRBJ1-5
cdr3_aa: CSAGEGQPQHF

v_call: TRBV5-1
j_call: TRBJ2-2
cdr3_aa: CASSVSLENTGELFF

v_call: TRBV5-6
j_call: TRBJ1-2
cdr3_aa: CASSPTGTEVYGYTF

v_call: TRBV27
j_call: TRBJ2-5
cdr3_aa: CASSHFPQETQYF

v_call: TRBV5-6
j_call: TRBJ1-5
cdr3_aa: CASSLNWDNSNQPQHF

v_call: TRBV2
j_call: TRBJ1-1
cdr3_aa: CAQAGETEAFF

v_call: TRBV19
j_call: TRBJ1-4
cdr3_aa: CASSIGGEEKLFF

v_call: TRBV6-1
j_call: TRBJ2-7
cdr3_aa: CASTSDRATSYEQYF

v_call: TRBV15
j_call: TRBJ2-1
cdr3_aa: CATSRDRQGFLGQFF

v_call: TRBV2
j_call: TRBJ2-5
cdr3_aa: CASSLPGLAGQAEETQYF

v_call: TRBV5-4
j_call: TRBJ1-2
cdr3_aa: CASRGDFGGYGYTF

v_call: TRBV2
j_call: TRBJ2-1
cdr3_aa: CASSYHRDEQFF

v_call: TRBV30
j_call: TRBJ1-1
cdr3_aa: CAWSVRVVNTEAFF

v_call: TRBV10-3
j_call: TRBJ1-4
cdr3_aa: CAIREGEDEKLFF

v_call: TRBV4-1
j_call: TRBJ1-1
cdr3_aa: CASSQDDRLNTEAFF

v_call: TRBV14
j_call: TRBJ1-2
cdr3_aa: CASSQEIMQSYGYTF

v_call: TRBV5-1
j_call: TRBJ1-1
cdr3_aa: CASSRAMNTEAFF

v_call: TRBV7-9
j_call: TRBJ2-2
cdr3_aa: CASSLGQGFSGEELFF

v_call: TRBV6-1
j_call: TRBJ1-2
cdr3_aa: CASTEQGARYGYTF

v_call: TRBV9
j_call: TRBJ2-3
cdr3_aa: CASSPRFEREIMDTQYF

v_call: TRBV9
j_call: TRBJ1-5
cdr3_aa: CASSVGGDWPQHF

v_call: TRBV5-1
j_call: TRBJ2-1
cdr3_aa: CASSLSGTDYNEQFF

v_call: TRBV7-9
j_call: TRBJ2-7
cdr3_aa: CASSSADYEQYF

v_call: TRBV4-2
j_call: TRBJ1-2
cdr3_aa: CASSQDTAGNYGYTF

v_call: TRBV28
j_call: TRBJ2-4
cdr3_aa: CASSLGHAKNIQYF

v_call: TRBV30
j_call: TRBJ2-1
cdr3_aa: CAWTPPGLAGVGEQFF

v_call: TRBV29-1
j_call: TRBJ1-6
cdr3_aa: CSVQGDNSPLHF

v_call: TRBV19
j_call: TRBJ1-2
cdr3_aa: CASSPRGRFYSYTF

v_call: TRBV19
j_call: TRBJ1-2
cdr3_aa: CASSPSRKGATEGYTF

v_call: TRBV4-2
j_call: TRBJ2-7
cdr3_aa: CASSQERARGAYEQYF

v_call: TRBV5-4
j_call: TRBJ2-2
cdr3_aa: CASSLDGLAAGELFF

v_call: TRBV2
j_call: TRBJ1-3
cdr3_aa: CASSGEAVGGNTIYF

v_call: TRBV6-4
j_call: TRBJ2-3
cdr3_aa: CASSRASRDTQYF

v_call: TRBV11-2
j_call: TRBJ2-5
cdr3_aa: CASSSSSGGGETQYF

v_call: TRBV9
j_call: TRBJ2-1
cdr3_aa: CASSFGTSTDEQFF

v_call: TRBV5-6
j_call: TRBJ1-5
cdr3_aa: CASSSSRTGVSNQPQHF

v_call: TRBV27
j_call: TRBJ1-1
cdr3_aa: CASSSVYTEAFF

v_call: TRBV5-4
j_call: TRBJ2-4
cdr3_aa: CASSSLTGVSENIQYF

v_call: TRBV19
j_call: TRBJ1-1
cdr3_aa: CASSKRARGTEAFF

v_call: TRBV6-4
j_call: TRBJ2-3
cdr3_aa: CASSDSMSSGGKDTQYF

v_call: TRBV18
j_call: TRBJ1-4
cdr3_aa: CASSRSGTGDHATNEKLFF

v_call: TRBV18
j_call: TRBJ2-3
cdr3_aa: CASSLTPTDTQYF

v_call: TRBV7-2
j_call: TRBJ2-1
cdr3_aa: CASSSRGDEQFF

v_call: TRBV18
j_call: TRBJ1-5
cdr3_aa: CASSPPRGLQPQHF

v_call: TRBV18
j_call: TRBJ2-1
cdr3_aa: CASSPPTSGRSYNEQFF

v_call: TRBV19
j_call: TRBJ2-3
cdr3_aa: CDPSKLEGLAVSTDTQYF

v_call: TRBV19
j_call: TRBJ2-3
cdr3_aa: CANSKLEGLAVSTDTQYF

v_call: TRBV9
j_call: TRBJ2-1
cdr3_aa: CASSVGSGGPNEQFF

v_call: TRBV5-6
j_call: TRBJ2-3
cdr3_aa: CASSVFLAGLSTDTQYF

v_call: TRBV5-5
j_call: TRBJ2-7
cdr3_aa: CASSSGATSGYEQYF

v_call: TRBV5-1
j_call: TRBJ1-2
cdr3_aa: CASSLKGEGNYGYTF

v_call: TRBV29-1
j_call: TRBJ2-1
cdr3_aa: CSVGLAGPNEQFF

v_call: TRBV7-2
j_call: TRBJ2-2
cdr3_aa: CASSLGAGTGELFF